Reported below is one TCR beta chain. The antigen remains undetermined. Trimming cost V 5 bases and J 7 bases; bases outside gene matches: 15. Germline V gene sequence: CDR1 SQVTM, CDR2 ANQGSEA. The CDR3 covers 16 residues. This sample stems from a study of beta chain features in type 1 diabetes. Reverse transcription of all isolated RNA meant that expressed TCRB transcripts were sequenced. The table came from immunoSEQ multiplex PCR; TCRdb's copy has only in-frame clones and leaves some out. The table records roughly 230,000 clones, roughly 9.6% of them present only once. Study-level results: A closer apparent resemblance between naive, central memory and Treg TCRB repertoires was seen in patients than in healthy donors. Patients with Type 1 diabetes showed moderately but significantly shorter TCRB CDR3s in all four CD4+ subsets.

Donors contributed one heparinised blood draw apiece, averaging around 100 mL. Sorted populations all exceeded 95% purity. Specimen: naive CD4+ T cells from blood. This TCR was recovered from a young woman in good health. The chain recombines TRBV29-1 with TRBJ1-2; TRBD1 matches 11 bases. The CDR3 here is CSVSSGQGEDPGGYTF. The DNA of the CDR3 is TGCAGCGTTTCCTCGGGACAGGGGGAAGATCCGGGTGGCTACACCTTC.